The 15 T cell receptor beta chains reported below all come from one sample, sequenced in a study of blood T cells in healthy people across ages. The use of a sample-barcoded 5' primer and a J-beta primer mix characterized a second PCR of roughly 7 to 11 cycles. MiXCR, run by TCRdb on the 5' RACE reads, gives a single entry per CDR3 protein. Of 700,000 to 950,000 distinct CDR3 sequences listed, about three fifths are singletons. The specimen sequenced was blood. The receptor source for this set is a man aged 25 to 40 in good health.

This clonotype has only a few counts. The rearrangement uses TRBV12-3 or TRBV12-4 and TRBJ1-2, with D possibly TRBD1 on 5 matching bases. The V end lost 8 bases, the J end lost 3 bases, and 13 bases lay between the germline ends. This CDR3 has 13 residues. CDR3 nucleotide sequence: TGTGCCAGCCTAAAGCCGGGGGACTATGGCTACACCTTC. It specifies CASLKPGDYGYTF.

Worth noting for this clonotype: At one boundary the junction diverges from the germline segment, which might be a read error. This chain connects TRBV12-3 or TRBV12-4 to TRBJ2-3; 14 bases are shared with TRBD2. The CDR3 is made up of 18 amino acids. In DNA, the CDR3 is TGTGCCGGCAGTCCCGGGACTAGCGGGGGAGTGAGCACAGATACGCAGTATTTT. As protein: CAGSPGTSGGVSTDTQYF.

This clonotype was recorded a few times. This chain uses TRBV5-1 with TRBJ1-1; possibly TRBD1 for D (5 bases). CDR1 is SGHRS and CDR2 is YFSETQ in the germline V gene. The V gene lost 0 bases and the J gene lost 11 bases, with 17 bases spanning the gap. The CDR3 runs to 14 residues. The chain's CDR3 is CASSLVQVDTEAFF. In DNA form, the CDR3 reads TGCGCCAGCAGCTTGGTACAGGTAGACACAGAGGCTTTCTTT.

The chain carries TRBV29-1 and TRBJ1-1, with D perhaps TRBD1 (6 bases). Trimming cost V 3 bases and J 11 bases, with 19 bases left between them. There are 13 residues in the CDR3. CDR1 is SQVTM, CDR2 ANQGSEA, per germline. CDR3 sequence (DNA): TGCAGCGTTGAGCAGGGGCTGTCGAGAGAGGCTTTCTTT. As protein: CSVEQGLSREAFF.

The chain carries TRBV12-3 or TRBV12-4 and TRBJ1-5; D uncertain. The V and J ends lost 4 bases and 7 bases respectively, with 11 bases between them. CDR3 size: 13 residues. CDR3 sequence (DNA): TGTGCCAGCAGTTCGCGGGCGATCCAGCCCCAGCATTTT. It translates to CASSSRAIQPQHF.

This chain connects TRBV7-9 to TRBJ2-7; D uncertain. The V gene lost 0 bases and the J gene lost 5 bases, with 8 bases spanning the gap. There are 13 residues in the CDR3. In germline, CDR1 is SEHNR, CDR2 FQNEAQ (reference sequence). The CDR3 loop is CASSLAGWHEQYF. CDR3 DNA sequence: TGTGCCAGCAGCTTAGCGGGGTGGCACGAGCAGTACTTC. The complete variable domain, with remaining parts taken from reference TRBV7-9 and TRBJ2-7, reads DTGVSQNPRHKITKRGQNVTFRCDPISEHNRLYWYRQTLGQGPEFLTYFQNEAQLEKSRLLSDRFSAERPKGSFSTLEIQRTEQGDSAMYLCASSLAGWHEQYFGPGTRLTVT.

This chain links TRBV20-1 with TRBJ2-1; 12 bases map to TRBD1. The germline CDR1 and CDR2 sequences are DFQATT and SNEGSKA (reference sequence). V was clipped by 1 base and J by 7 bases; unmatched bases: 11. CDR3 size: 17 residues. CDR3 sequence: CSARVVGTGGAGNEQFF. The CDR3 DNA follows: TGCAGTGCTAGAGTCGTCGGGACAGGGGGCGCCGGGAATGAGCAGTTCTTC.

This chain joins TRBV5-1 and TRBJ2-4, with D perhaps matching TRBD1 (6 bases). The V and J ends lost 0 bases and 8 bases respectively, with 12 bases between them. From germline, CDR1 is SGHRS and CDR2 YFSETQ. CDR3 size: 14 residues. The CDR3 sequence is CASSLGQDGDIQYF. The CDR3 bases are TGCGCCAGCAGCTTGGGACAGGATGGGGACATTCAGTACTTC.

This chain's CDR3 is CASEGGTAGNTIYF. In DNA form, the CDR3 reads TGTGCCTCCGAAGGAGGGACGGCTGGAAACACCATATATTTT. V and J are TRBV3-1 and TRBJ1-3; D is perhaps TRBD1 (5 bases). This CDR3 region has 14 residues. Per germline, CDR1 LGHDT and CDR2 YNNKEL (reference sequence). V was cut by 11 bases and J by 2 bases, with 16 bases left in between. The entire variable domain, with the rest obtained from reference TRBV3-1 and TRBJ1-3, is as follows: DTAVSQTPKYLVTQMGNDKSIKCEQNLGHDTMYWYKQDSKKFLKIMFSYNNKELIINETVPNRFSPKSPDKAHLNLHINSLELGDSAVYFCASEGGTAGNTIYFGEGSWLTVV.

The chain is built from TRBV27 and TRBJ1-5; D possibly corresponds to TRBD1 (5 bases). The CDR3 extends over 13 amino acids. V was trimmed by 6 bases and J by 10 bases, leaving 16 bases between them. The germline V gene has CDR1 MNHEY and CDR2 SMNVEV (reference sequence). The CDR3: CASSSRALSPQHF. CDR3 DNA sequence: TGTGCCAGCAGCAGCAGGGCCCTTTCCCCCCAGCATTTT.

This clonotype was observed a handful of times. The rearrangement links TRBV10-3 to TRBJ2-7, with D tentatively TRBD1 (5 bases). The end of the DNA is better explained by TRBJ2-5, so the J call may be wrong. This CDR3 is 11 amino acids long. CDR1 is ENHRY and CDR2 is SYGVKD in the germline V gene. Here the CDR3 reads CATGHKETQYF. The CDR3 region has the DNA TGTGCCACCGGACACAAAGAGACCCAGTACTTC.

The rearrangement joins TRBV7-8 to TRBJ2-3; a possible D gene is TRBD2 (5 bases). Germline loops: CDR1 SGHVS, CDR2 FQNEAQ. Trimming pared 4 bases from V and 12 bases from J, leaving 8 bases between. This CDR3 is 10 amino acids long. Written as DNA, the CDR3 is TGTGCCAGCAGCTCCCCGGGACAGTATTTT. It is translated as CASSSPGQYF.

This rearrangement joins TRBV9 to TRBJ1-4; no definite D call. The CDR3 consists of 14 residues. V lost 0 bases and J lost 2, with 5 bases in between. Per germline, CDR1 SGDLS and CDR2 YYNGEE. CDR3 residues: CASSVGGTNEKLFF. CDR3 DNA: TGTGCCAGCAGCGTAGGAGGGACTAATGAAAAACTGTTTTTT.

The genes are TRBV6-6 and TRBJ2-7; 9 nucleotides match TRBD1. V trimming: 8 bases; J trimming: 0 bases; junction bases outside the gene matches: 8. The V gene's germline CDR1 is MNHNY and CDR2 SVGAGI (reference sequence). CDR3 size: 15 residues. The chain's CDR3 is CASWGQGRSSYEQYF. In nucleotides, the CDR3 is TGTGCCAGCTGGGGACAGGGACGAAGCTCCTACGAGCAGTACTTC.

V and J are TRBV20-1 and TRBJ2-1, with D perhaps matching TRBD2 (6 bases). V lost 3 bases and J lost 6, with 15 bases in between. Germline CDR1 is DFQATT and CDR2 is SNEGSKA (reference sequence). CDR3 length equals 14 residues. CDR3 nucleotides: TGCAGTGCTAGTTTGGGGGACTGGGCCAATGAGCAGTTCTTC. Its translation is CSASLGDWANEQFF.